These T cell receptor beta chains were read from a single sample in a study of blood T cell repertoires in COVID-19. Clones were sequenced by immunoSEQ multiplex PCR, and TCRdb holds only the in-frame ones, with some missing. The profile shows 240,000 or so clones, roughly four fifths of them singletons. The source material was peripheral blood. Source of these receptors: a young woman with acute or convalescent COVID-19. CDR3s include the opening cysteine and the closing phenylalanine or tryptophan. Fields, in order: CDR3 protein, CDR3 DNA, clone size, V gene, D gene, J gene. The D gene is left open where the match is weak. Expanded clones get a size class; other rows say once, few or many, or leave the size out.

cdr3_aa: CSVFGGRARETQYF; cdr3_nt: TGCAGCGTTTTTGGCGGGAGGGCCCGGGAGACCCAGTACTTC; clone_size: NA; v_call: TRBV29-1; d_call: TRBD2; j_call: TRBJ2-5
cdr3_aa: CAGGTVDTGELFF; cdr3_nt: TGTGCCGGCGGGACAGTAGACACCGGGGAGCTGTTTTTT; clone_size: NA; v_call: TRBV28; d_call: NA; j_call: TRBJ2-2
cdr3_aa: CASSLEKGASGYEQYF; cdr3_nt: TGTGCCAGCAGCTTAGAGAAAGGGGCTAGCGGCTACGAGCAGTACTTC; clone_size: NA; v_call: TRBV7-2; d_call: TRBD2; j_call: TRBJ2-7
cdr3_aa: CASSFKAGDDEQFF; cdr3_nt: TGCGCCAGCAGCTTTAAGGCGGGAGACGATGAGCAGTTCTTC; clone_size: NA; v_call: TRBV5-1; d_call: TRBD2; j_call: TRBJ2-1
cdr3_aa: CASSWDRGSGYTF; cdr3_nt: TGTGCCAGCAGCTGGGACAGGGGTTCGGGCTACACCTTC; clone_size: NA; v_call: TRBV5-4; d_call: TRBD1; j_call: TRBJ1-2
cdr3_aa: CASRDTGKNTEAFF; cdr3_nt: TGTGCCAGCAGAGATACAGGGAAGAACACTGAAGCTTTCTTT; clone_size: NA; v_call: TRBV7-3; d_call: NA; j_call: TRBJ1-1
cdr3_aa: CASSQVPPEASGSETQYF; cdr3_nt: TGCGCCAGCAGCCAAGTTCCACCAGAGGCTAGCGGGAGTGAGACCCAGTACTTC; clone_size: NA; v_call: TRBV4-1; d_call: TRBD2; j_call: TRBJ2-5
cdr3_aa: CASSPEAAGANYNEQFF; cdr3_nt: TGCGCCAGCAGCCCAGAGGCGGCGGGAGCAAACTACAATGAGCAGTTCTTC; clone_size: NA; v_call: TRBV5-1; d_call: TRBD2; j_call: TRBJ2-1
cdr3_aa: CASSLLLSQGAGEQYF; cdr3_nt: TGTGCCAGCAGCCTACTCCTTTCACAGGGGGCGGGGGAGCAGTACTTC; clone_size: once; v_call: TRBV3-1/TRBV3-2; d_call: TRBD1; j_call: TRBJ2-7
cdr3_aa: CASYSGTNTGELFF; cdr3_nt: TGTGCCAGCTATAGCGGGACAAACACCGGGGAGCTGTTTTTT; clone_size: NA; v_call: TRBV28; d_call: TRBD2; j_call: TRBJ2-2
cdr3_aa: CASSSGQGSYNEQFF; cdr3_nt: TGTGCCAGCAGCTCGGGACAGGGGTCCTACAATGAGCAGTTCTTC; clone_size: NA; v_call: TRBV13; d_call: TRBD1; j_call: TRBJ2-1
cdr3_aa: CASSPTGEVYEQYF; cdr3_nt: TGTGCCAGCTCACCAACAGGGGAGGTCTACGAGCAGTACTTC; clone_size: NA; v_call: TRBV18; d_call: NA; j_call: TRBJ2-7
cdr3_aa: CASTFARRGQETQYF; cdr3_nt: TGTGCCAGCACCTTCGCGCGTAGGGGTCAAGAGACCCAGTACTTC; clone_size: NA; v_call: TRBV11-2; d_call: NA; j_call: TRBJ2-5
cdr3_aa: CASSTFPGGETQYF; cdr3_nt: TGTGCCAGCAGCACTTTCCCAGGGGGAGAGACCCAGTACTTC; clone_size: NA; v_call: TRBV13; d_call: TRBD1; j_call: TRBJ2-5
cdr3_aa: CASSATGQGGYTF; cdr3_nt: TGTGCCAGCTCAGCTACCGGGCAGGGTGGCTACACCTTC; clone_size: once; v_call: TRBV18; d_call: NA; j_call: TRBJ1-2
cdr3_aa: CASSSILAGEGYNEQFF; cdr3_nt: TGTGCCAGCAGCTCCATTTTAGCGGGAGAAGGCTACAATGAGCAGTTCTTC; clone_size: NA; v_call: TRBV5-6; d_call: TRBD2; j_call: TRBJ2-1
cdr3_aa: CASSASEGTPPYEQYF; cdr3_nt: TGTGCCAGTAGTGCCTCAGAAGGGACACCTCCCTACGAGCAGTACTTC; clone_size: once; v_call: TRBV19; d_call: NA; j_call: TRBJ2-7
cdr3_aa: CASSLAAGSEAFF; cdr3_nt: TGTGCCAGCAGCTTGGCCGCGGGATCTGAAGCTTTCTTT; clone_size: NA; v_call: TRBV7-9; d_call: NA; j_call: TRBJ1-1
cdr3_aa: CASSIGGARSQPQHF; cdr3_nt: TGTGCCAGTAGTATCGGGGGGGCGCGCAGTCAGCCCCAGCATTTT; clone_size: NA; v_call: TRBV19; d_call: NA; j_call: TRBJ1-5
cdr3_aa: CASSYSFEDQPQHF; cdr3_nt: TGTGCCAGCAGTTACTCCTTCGAGGATCAGCCCCAGCATTTT; clone_size: NA; v_call: TRBV6-2/TRBV6-3; d_call: NA; j_call: TRBJ1-5
cdr3_aa: CASSRSTGSINEQFF; cdr3_nt: TGTGCCAGCAGTCGGTCTACAGGGAGTATAAATGAGCAGTTCTTC; clone_size: NA; v_call: TRBV6-5; d_call: NA; j_call: TRBJ2-1
cdr3_aa: CASSLTTSPEQYF; cdr3_nt: TGTGCCAGCAGCCTAACGACTAGTCCCGAGCAGTACTTC; clone_size: NA; v_call: TRBV5-6; d_call: NA; j_call: TRBJ2-7
cdr3_aa: CASRGYVDNRIPNYGYTF; cdr3_nt: TGCGCCAGCAGGGGATATGTGGACAATCGCATCCCTAACTATGGCTACACCTTC; clone_size: NA; v_call: TRBV10-2; d_call: NA; j_call: TRBJ1-2